Reported below is one T cell receptor (beta chain). Preparation of TRB cDNA libraries relied on 5' RACE carrying UMI labels. One entry per CDR3 protein, without DNA, is what TCRdb gives after re-calling the 5' RACE reads. The sample's table shows 100,000 to 150,000 distinct CDR3 sequences. The germline gives CDR1 SGHTA, CDR2 FQGTGA. This CDR3 has 15 amino acids. The data are from a study of CXCR3-negative and CXCR3-positive naive CD8 T cells. Study in general: Collectively, the libraries yielded 130 million or so TRB reads in total, at about 1.5 +/- 0.3 million per library.

This receptor was obtained from a human donor in good health. Some clones in this sample may be carry-over from other donors' samples. The chain recombines TRBV7-3 with TRBJ2-1; TCRdb's D call, TRBD2, is unchecked because there is no DNA. The sequencing sample was made of naive CXCR3- CD8+ T cells from blood. Sample subset: CD45RO-CCR7+CD27+CD95- naive CD8+ T cells lacking CXCR3 (TNR3-). CDR3 sequence reads: CASSATSGGVNEQFF.